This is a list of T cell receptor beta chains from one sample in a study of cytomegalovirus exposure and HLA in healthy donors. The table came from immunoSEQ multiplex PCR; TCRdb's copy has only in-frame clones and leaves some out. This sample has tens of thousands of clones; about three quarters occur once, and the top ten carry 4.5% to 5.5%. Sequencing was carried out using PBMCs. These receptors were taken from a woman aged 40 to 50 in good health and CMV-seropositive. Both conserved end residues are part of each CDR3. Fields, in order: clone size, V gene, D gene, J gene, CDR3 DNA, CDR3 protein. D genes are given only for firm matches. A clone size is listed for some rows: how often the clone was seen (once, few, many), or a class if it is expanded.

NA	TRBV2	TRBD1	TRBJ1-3	TGTGCCAGCAGTGATGGGCCAGGGGGTTCTGGAAACACCATATATTTT	CASSDGPGGSGNTIYF
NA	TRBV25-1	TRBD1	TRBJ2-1	TGTGCCAGCAGCCTAAGGACAGGGCGGAGGTTCTTC	CASSLRTGRRFF
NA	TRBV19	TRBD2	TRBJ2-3	TGTGCCAGTAGTTGGGGGGGTAACACAGATACGCAGTATTTT	CASSWGGNTDTQYF
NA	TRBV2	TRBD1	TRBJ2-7	TGTGCCAGCAGCCTGACAGGGGCTCCCCCCGAGCAGTACTTC	CASSLTGAPPEQYF
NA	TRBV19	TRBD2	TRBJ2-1	TGTGCCAGTAATTTAGCGGGAGGCCCCAATGAGCAGTTCTTC	CASNLAGGPNEQFF
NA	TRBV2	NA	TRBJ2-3	TGTGCCAGCAGTTCGTGGACTGTCACAGATACGCAGTATTTT	CASSSWTVTDTQYF
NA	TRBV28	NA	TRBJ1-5	TGTGCCAGCAGCCTGGGGGGGGGTAGCAATCAGCCCCAGCATTTT	CASSLGGGSNQPQHF
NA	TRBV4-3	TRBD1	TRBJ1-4	TGCGCCAGCAGCTGGGACAGCTCTAATGAAAAACTGTTTTTT	CASSWDSSNEKLFF
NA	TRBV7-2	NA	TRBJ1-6	TGTGCCAGCAGCTTAGGACAGGTCTTTAATTCACCCCTCCACTTT	CASSLGQVFNSPLHF
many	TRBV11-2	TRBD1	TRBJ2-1	TGTGCCAGCAGCCTAAGGACAGGGCGGAGGTTCTTC	CASSLRTGRRFF
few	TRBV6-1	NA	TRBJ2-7	TGTGCCAGCAGTGAATTCGGGTCACCGTACGAGCAGTACTTC	CASSEFGSPYEQYF
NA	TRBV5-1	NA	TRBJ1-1	TGCGCCAGCAGCCGGGGGTGGCAGTTGAACACTGAAGCTTTCTTT	CASSRGWQLNTEAFF
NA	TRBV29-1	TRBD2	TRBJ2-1	TGCAGCGTCCGACTACTAGCGGGAGTAGGGGAGCAGTTCTTC	CSVRLLAGVGEQFF
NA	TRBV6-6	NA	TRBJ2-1	TGTGCCAGCATCCCCGCGGCCACGAGCTCCTACAATGAGCAGTTCTTC	CASIPAATSSYNEQFF
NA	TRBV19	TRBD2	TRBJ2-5	TGTGCCAGTAGTGCATTAGCGGGACAAGAGACCCAGTACTTC	CASSALAGQETQYF
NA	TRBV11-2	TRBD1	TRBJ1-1	TGTGCCAGCAGCTCAGCCACAGGGGGCACTGAAGCTTTCTTT	CASSSATGGTEAFF
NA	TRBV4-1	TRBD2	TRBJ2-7	TGCGCCAGCAGCCAAGAAGGCGGGAGGCTATCTTCCTACGAGCAGTACTTC	CASSQEGGRLSSYEQYF
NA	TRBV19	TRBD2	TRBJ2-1	TGTGCCAGTCATACCGGGACTAGCTTCTACAATGAGCAGTTCTTC	CASHTGTSFYNEQFF
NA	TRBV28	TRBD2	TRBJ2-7	TGTGCCAGCAGCCTTCAAAGAGGACTAGCGGGCTACGAGCAGTACTTC	CASSLQRGLAGYEQYF
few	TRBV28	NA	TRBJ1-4	TGTGCCACGCGTGGTGAAAAACTGTTTTTT	CATRGEKLFF
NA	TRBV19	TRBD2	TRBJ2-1	TGTGCCAGTAGTCCCTATTGGGCTAGCGGGTCCTACAATGAGCAGTTCTTC	CASSPYWASGSYNEQFF
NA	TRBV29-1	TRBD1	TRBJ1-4	TGCAGCGTTGAATCGACAGGGGGGGGTGAAAAACTGTTTTTT	CSVESTGGGEKLFF
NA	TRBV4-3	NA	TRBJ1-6	TGCGCCAGCAGCCAAGGACAGAATAATTCACCCCTCCACTTT	CASSQGQNNSPLHF
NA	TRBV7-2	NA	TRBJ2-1	TGTGCCAGCAGCGCCGGCAGGGTAGTAGGCAATGAGCAGTTCTTC	CASSAGRVVGNEQFF
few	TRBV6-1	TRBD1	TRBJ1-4	TGTGCCAGCAGCATCAGGGGGCCGTATGAAAAACTGTTTTTT	CASSIRGPYEKLFF
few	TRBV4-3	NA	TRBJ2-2	TGCGCCAGCAGCCAGGCCGCCGGGACAACGAACACCGGGGAGCTGTTTTTT	CASSQAAGTTNTGELFF
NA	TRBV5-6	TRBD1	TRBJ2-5	TGTGCCAGCAGCCCGGGGGACAGGGTTCTAGAGACCCAGTACTTC	CASSPGDRVLETQYF
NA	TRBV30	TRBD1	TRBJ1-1	TGTGCCTGGAGTGTAACAGGGGGGAACACTGAAGCTTTCTTT	CAWSVTGGNTEAFF
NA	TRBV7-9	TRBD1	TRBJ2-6	TGTGCCAGCAGTTACAACAGGGGTAGTGGGGCCAACGTCCTGACTTTC	CASSYNRGSGANVLTF
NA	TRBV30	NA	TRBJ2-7	TGTGCCTGGAGCGACAAGGCCTTACTGTACTTC	CAWSDKALLYF
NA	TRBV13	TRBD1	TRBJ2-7	TGTGCCAGCAGCCCCGGACAGGGTCCCTACGAGCAGTACTTC	CASSPGQGPYEQYF
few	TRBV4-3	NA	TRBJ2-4	TGCGCCAGCAGCCAAGATCAGGGTACACTAAACATTCAGTACTTC	CASSQDQGTLNIQYF
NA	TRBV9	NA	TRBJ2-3	TGTGCCAGCAGCGTAGAAAGAACCCATCTAGACCGCACAGATACGCAGTATTTT	CASSVERTHLDRTDTQYF
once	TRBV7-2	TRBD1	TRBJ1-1	TGTGCCAGCAGCCAGACAGGGGGCACTGAAGCTTTCTTT	CASSQTGGTEAFF
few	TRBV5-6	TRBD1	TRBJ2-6	TGTGCCAGCAGTCTGGGGACAGGGTTCCTCTCTGGGGCCAACGTCCTGACTTTC	CASSLGTGFLSGANVLTF
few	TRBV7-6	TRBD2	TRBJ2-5	TGTGCCAGCAGCTTAAAGTCCAGGGCTAGCGGGGCGCGGGGGGAGACCCAGTACTTC	CASSLKSRASGARGETQYF
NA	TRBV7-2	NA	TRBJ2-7	TGTGCCAGCAGCTCATGGAGCTCCTACGAGCAGTACTTC	CASSSWSSYEQYF
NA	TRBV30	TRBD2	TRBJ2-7	TGTGCCAGCAAAGCGGGAGTATCTGGGGAGCAGTACTTC	CASKAGVSGEQYF
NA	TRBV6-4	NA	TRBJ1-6	TGTGCCAGCAGTGAACTAACCCATTCACCCCTCCACTTT	CASSELTHSPLHF
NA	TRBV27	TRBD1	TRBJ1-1	TGTGCCAGCAGTCAAGGACAGGAACTATTTTTTGTCGGAGAAGCTTTCTTT	CASSQGQELFFVGEAFF
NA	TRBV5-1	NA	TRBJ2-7	TGCGCCAGCAGCGTGTTATGGGGGTTAGCGGAAAGCTACGAGCAGTACTTC	CASSVLWGLAESYEQYF
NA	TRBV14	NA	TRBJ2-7	TGTGCCAGCAGCCCGGGAAGGCCCCACGAGCAGTACTTC	CASSPGRPHEQYF
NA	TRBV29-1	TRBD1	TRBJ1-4	TGCAGCGGTCCGGGACAGGGTAATGAAAAACTGTTTTTT	CSGPGQGNEKLFF
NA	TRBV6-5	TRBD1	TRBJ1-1	TGTGCCAGCAGTACGACAGGGGGGAGGACTGAAGCTTTCTTT	CASSTTGGRTEAFF
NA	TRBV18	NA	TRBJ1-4	TGTGCCAGCTCACGTAAGAGTCGGACAGATAATGAAAAACTGTTTTTT	CASSRKSRTDNEKLFF
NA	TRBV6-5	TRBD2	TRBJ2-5	TGTGCCAGCAGTTACTCGCCTGCGGGAGCCGAGACCCAGTACTTC	CASSYSPAGAETQYF
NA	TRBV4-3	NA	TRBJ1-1	TGCGCCAGCAGCCAAGGGACAGTTCAAAACACTGAAGCTTTCTTT	CASSQGTVQNTEAFF